Given below is one TCR beta chain in context. Its antigen is not known. Through a sample-barcoded 5' primer and a J-beta primer mix, a second PCR was run for about 6 to 12 cycles. In TCRdb, the 5' RACE reads were re-called with MiXCR into one record per CDR3 protein. Of approximately 730,000 distinct CDR3 sequences listed, roughly 50% were seen once; the top ten hold around 40%. The sample providers were healthy Caucasian people from Russia, aged roughly 6 to 95. Each sample gave at least 6 million isolated PBMCs. This CDR3 has 15 amino acids. V was clipped by 6 bases and J by 2 bases, with 15 bases between them. Per the germline V gene, CDR1 is SGHDN and CDR2 is FVKESK. The data are from a study of blood T cells in healthy people across ages. Study-wide points: The unsorted PBMCs prevented any conclusive comparison of naive versus antigen-experienced cells. There was no known CMV status for donors, so expanded clonotype changes were possibly confounded.

Sequenced sample: blood. The J gene is TRBJ2-3, the V gene TRBV14, with D unclear. This sequence was found in a man older than 75 in good health. The CDR3 sequence: CASSREWVDTDTQYF. CDR3 DNA: TGTGCCAGCAGTCGTGAATGGGTGGACACAGATACGCAGTATTTT.